Following are 13 T cell receptor beta chains from one sample sequenced in a study of early T cells in non-severe SARS-CoV-2 infection. TCRdb reprocessed the 5' RACE reads with MiXCR, giving one entry per CDR3 protein. The data hold 65,000 to 75,000 distinct CDR3 sequences, with roughly 11% observed a single time. Sequencing was carried out using whole blood. The receptor source for this set is an adult who was a healthcare worker with PCR-confirmed SARS-CoV-2 infection or an uninfected control (not recorded which).

This clonotype was picked up many times. The J gene is TRBJ1-1, the V gene TRBV6-4, with D possibly being TRBD1 (5 bases). CDR1 is MRHNA and CDR2 is SNTAGT in the germline V gene. The CDR3 is 14 residues long. V was trimmed by 3 bases and J by 4 bases, leaving 12 bases between them. This CDR3 reads CASSERGSGTEAFF. The CDR3 DNA sequence: TGTGCCAGCAGTGAGAGGGGTTCGGGCACTGAAGCTTTCTTT.

This clonotype was seen ten or more times. The gene calls are TRBV10-3 and TRBJ1-6; D gene ambiguous. This CDR3 has 12 residues. Germline CDR1 reads ENHRY; CDR2 reads SYGVKD. V dropped 10 bases and J dropped 6 bases, with 10 bases sitting between them. The chain's CDR3 is CATGSANSPLHF. CDR3 coding DNA: TGTGCCACTGGGAGTGCTAATTCACCCCTCCACTTT.

This clonotype was counted only a few times. CDR3 amino acids: CASSLGLTTDTQYF. As DNA, the CDR3 is TGTGCCAGCAGCCTGGGGCTAACCACAGATACGCAGTATTTT. This chain joins TRBV7-6 and TRBJ2-3, with a tentative D call TRBD1 (5 bases). The CDR3 length is 14 residues. V was trimmed by 5 bases and J by 2 bases, leaving 11 bases between them. Germline V gene data show CDR1 as SGHVS and CDR2 as FNYEAQ. Full variable domain (missing parts from reference TRBV7-6 and TRBJ2-3): GAGVSQSPRYKVTKRGQDVALRCDPISGHVSLYWYRQALGQGPEFLTYFNYEAQQDKSGLPNDRFSAERPEGSISTLTIQRTEQRDSAMYRCASSLGLTTDTQYFGPGTRLTVL.

This clonotype was seen many times. One junction end disagrees with the germline gene, perhaps due to a read error. The chain is built from TRBV5-4 and TRBJ2-4; 7 nucleotides match TRBD1. This CDR3 region has 16 residues. The germline gives CDR1 SGHNT, CDR2 YYREEE (reference sequence). For the CDR3, the DNA is TGTGCCAGCAGCTTGTCGTCAGGGGGAGCCCAAAACATTCAGTACTTC. Protein: CASSLSSGGAQNIQYF. Drawing the rest from reference TRBV5-4 and TRBJ2-4, the complete variable domain is ETGVTQSPTHLIKTRGQQVTLRCSSQSGHNTVSWYQQALGQGPQFIFQYYREEENGRGNFPPRFSGLQFPNYSSELNVNALELDDSALYLCASSLSSGGAQNIQYFGAGTRLSVL.

The chain is built from TRBV12-3 or TRBV12-4 and TRBJ1-2, with D tentatively TRBD1 (6 bases). V was shortened by 6 bases and J by 3 bases, with 11 bases between the two germline ends. The CDR3 is made up of 13 amino acids. The CDR3 spells CASSPGQHYGYTF. The DNA of the CDR3 is TGTGCCAGCAGCCCCGGACAGCACTATGGCTACACCTTC.

The sample holds many counts of this clonotype. This chain links TRBV6-4 with TRBJ2-3; 12 bases match TRBD2. This CDR3 has 15 amino acids. Germline V gene data show CDR1 as MRHNA and CDR2 as SNTAGT. The V segment lost 5 bases and the J segment 4 bases; nucleotides outside the gene matches: 4. This CDR3 is CASSRLAGEADTQYF. The DNA of the CDR3 is TGTGCCAGCAGTCGACTAGCGGGGGAGGCAGATACGCAGTATTTT.

This clonotype was detected ten times or more. This chain links TRBV10-3 with TRBJ2-5; unclear D gene. Trimming removed 5 bases from V and 3 bases from J, with 16 bases in between. CDR1 and CDR2 (germline): ENHRY, SYGVKD. The CDR3 length is 15 residues. The CDR3 region has the DNA TGTGCCATCAGTCGCTCCATATCGTCGAAAGAGACCCAGTACTTC. This codes for CAISRSISSKETQYF.

This chain joins TRBV6-5 and TRBJ1-3; no clear D. Germline V gives CDR1 MNHEY, CDR2 SVGAGI. CDR3 length: 14 residues. V lost 5 bases and J lost 0, with 8 bases in between. CDR3 in DNA: TGTGCCAGCAGTCGAGGCGGCTCTGGAAACACCATATATTTT. Encoded protein: CASSRGGSGNTIYF.

This clonotype was counted a few times. The chain combines TRBV5-1 with TRBJ2-2, with 8 bases that match TRBD1. Unmatched junction bases numbered 1, after V lost 0 bases and J lost 0 bases. This CDR3 region has 16 residues. Germline-derived CDR1 and CDR2 are SGHRS and YFSETQ. The DNA for the CDR3 is TGCGCCAGCAGCTTGGAGACAGGGGCGAACACCGGGGAGCTGTTTTTT. Translated, it gives CASSLETGANTGELFF.

This clonotype was counted ten times or more. The chain employs TRBV6-6 and TRBJ1-1; no definite D call. V was shortened by 5 bases and J by 4 bases, with 11 bases between the two germline ends. This CDR3 has 13 amino acids. CDR1 MNHNY and CDR2 SVGAGI come from the germline V gene (reference sequence). The CDR3 region is CASSPAVTTEAFF. The CDR3 nucleotides are TGTGCCAGCAGTCCCGCCGTCACCACTGAAGCTTTCTTT.

The rearrangement joins TRBV7-2 to TRBJ2-3; tentatively, D is TRBD1 (6 bases). The CDR3 totals 15 residues. Germline CDR1 and CDR2: SGHTA and FQGNSA. The V end was cut by 4 bases, the J end by 3 bases, with 14 bases between. The CDR3 region is CASSSNPDRTDTQYF. For the CDR3, the DNA is TGTGCCAGCAGCTCGAACCCCGACAGGACAGATACGCAGTATTTT.

This clonotype has at least ten counts. The rearrangement links TRBV28 to TRBJ2-1; D remains unclear. Trimming took off 4 bases at V and 3 bases at J, with 16 bases between the two ends. This CDR3 has 16 amino acids. Germline lookup yields CDR1 MDHEN and CDR2 SYDVKM. CDR3 sequence (DNA): TGTGCCAGCAGTTCCAGTGCAGGCCACCACTACAATGAGCAGTTCTTC. This gives the protein CASSSSAGHHYNEQFF.

This clonotype was observed a handful of times. The V call is TRBV10-3, the J call TRBJ2-5; 7 nucleotides match TRBD1. Germline lookup yields CDR1 ENHRY and CDR2 SYGVKD. This CDR3 region has 14 residues. V was clipped by 0 bases and J by 2 bases; unmatched bases: 0. DNA of the CDR3: TGTGCCATCAGTGAGTCGGGACAGCAAGAGACCCAGTACTTC. It specifies CAISESGQQETQYF.